This T cell receptor beta chain was profiled in a study of shared clonotypes between healthy human individuals. Profiling relied on immunoSEQ multiplex PCR, and the TCRdb table lists in-frame clones only, not all of them. The sample has around 2.5 million clones; 93% are singletons. With 6 bases clipped from V and 0 bases from J, the junction kept 6 bases outside the gene matches. CDR3 length equals 15 residues. CDR1 and CDR2 from the germline V gene are SGHVS and FNYEAQ. V usage is TRBV7-6 and J usage is TRBJ2-3; TRBD2 aligns across 7 bases. The sample was naive CD4+ T cells from PBMCs. Subset noted: CD45RA+ positively selected. The source of this sequence is a man between 18 and 35 years old in good health. Some clones in this sample may be carry-over from other donors' samples. CDR3 in amino acids: CASSHKLASTDTQYF. CDR3 DNA: TGTGCCAGCAGTCACAAACTAGCGAGCACAGATACGCAGTATTTT.